Below are 26 T cell receptor beta chains sequenced from a single sample in a study of T cell changes during pregnancy in multiple sclerosis (dated by TCRdb to the late 2010s). Libraries were prepared through the immunoSEQ multiplex PCR assay. The table comes from immuneACCESS by way of TCRdb, which keeps in-frame sequences with V and J called. Part of the clones is missing from these tables; in studies checked, under half for an unresolved V gene and the rest for unknown reasons. The table for this sample lists about 72,000 clones; around 90% of them were counted only once. The ten largest clonotypes hold 0.86% of the sample. The input for sequencing was peripheral blood, taken in the second trimester of pregnancy. Receptors were obtained from a female donor with multiple sclerosis, enrolled in a pregnancy study.

The V call is TRBV7-6, the J call TRBJ2-5; 8 bases fit TRBD2. The CDR3 has 14 residues. CDR1 and CDR2 from the germline V gene are SGHVS and FNYEAQ. Trimming removed 6 bases from V and 4 bases from J; junction bases left unmatched: 7. This CDR3 reads CASSVSAGGETQYF. The CDR3, as DNA: TGTGCCAGCAGTGTTAGTGCGGGAGGAGAGACCCAGTACTTC.

This sequence joins TRBV4-3 and TRBJ2-2, with 9 nucleotides matching TRBD1. This CDR3 comprises 15 residues. The V gene's germline CDR1 is LGHNA and CDR2 YSLEER. With V trimmed by 1 base and J by 5 bases, 2 bases remained unmatched. CDR3 region: CASSQAGTGTGELFF. The DNA for the CDR3 is TGCGCCAGCAGCCAAGCCGGGACAGGGACCGGGGAGCTGTTTTTT.

The rearrangement uses TRBV5-4 and TRBJ1-2; no reliable D call. V was trimmed by 7 bases and J by 0 bases, leaving 16 bases between them. Germline lookup yields CDR1 SGHNT and CDR2 YYREEE (reference sequence). The CDR3 has 15 amino acids. CDR3 nucleotide sequence: TGTGCCAGCCAAGTCAGCGCGGGTGCTAACTATGGCTACACCTTC. It translates to CASQVSAGANYGYTF.

The chain combines TRBV6-5 with TRBJ2-5, with D maybe TRBD1 (5 bases). The DNA matches TRBJ2-7 better at its end, which makes the J call doubtful. Per germline, CDR1 MNHEY and CDR2 SVGAGI. This CDR3 is 12 amino acids long. CDR3 sequence: CATRGTSYEQYF. The CDR3 region has the DNA TGTGCCACTAGGGGCACCTCCTACGAGCAGTACTTC.

The chain has TRBV15 and TRBJ2-1; 8 bases are shared with TRBD2. There are 17 residues in the CDR3. With 1 base clipped from V and 7 bases from J, the junction kept 12 bases outside the gene matches. The germline V gene encodes CDR1 LNHNV and CDR2 YYDKDF (reference sequence). The CDR3 here is CATSRGPGLAAENEQFF. The CDR3 DNA reads TGTGCCACCAGCAGAGGCCCAGGACTAGCCGCCGAGAATGAGCAGTTCTTC.

This chain uses TRBV7-2 with TRBJ2-5; tentatively, D is TRBD1 (5 bases). The CDR3 has 14 residues. In germline, CDR1 is SGHTA, CDR2 FQGNSA. V lost 5 bases to trimming and J lost 5 bases, with 15 bases between them. The CDR3 sequence: CASSPGGAYETQYF. CDR3 DNA sequence: TGTGCCAGCAGCCCCGGTGGGGCTTATGAGACCCAGTACTTC.

Worth noting for this clone: The germline gene is not matched at one end of the junction; a read error may be the cause. V and J are TRBV29-1 and TRBJ1-2, with a possible D match to TRBD1 (5 bases). The V gene's germline CDR1 is SQVTM and CDR2 ANQGSEA. The length of the CDR3 is 14 residues. CDR3 bases: TGCAGCGTTGAAGAAGGCAGGGTCCCTAGTGGCTACGCCTTC. Translation: CSVEEGRVPSGYAF.

This chain connects TRBV7-3 to TRBJ2-1; 7 positions match TRBD2. CDR3 length: 15 amino acids. CDR1 SGHTA and CDR2 FQGTGA come from the germline V gene. After removal of 5 bases from V and 4 bases from J, the junction contained 8 bases not matched to a gene. The CDR3 loop is CASSPTSVRYNEQFF. In nucleotides, the CDR3 is TGTGCCAGCAGCCCTACTAGCGTAAGATACAATGAGCAGTTCTTC.

The DNA of the CDR3 is TGCGCCAGCAGCCGAAGGGACAGGGCTAATTCACCCCTCCACTTT. This translates into CASSRRDRANSPLHF. V usage is TRBV23-1 and J usage is TRBJ1-6; 9 nucleotides agree with TRBD1. Being an ORF, TRBV23-1 has a function that is uncertain. J gave up 6 bases and V 6 bases, and 6 bases lay outside the gene matches. This CDR3 is built from 15 residues.

The rearrangement links TRBV9 to TRBJ2-5, with 9 bases identical to TRBD2. Losses at the gene ends were 3 bases for V and 4 bases for J; bases not matched to a gene: 7. The CDR3 is 15 residues long. Germline CDR1 and CDR2: SGDLS and YYNGEE. CDR3 protein: CASSGGTSFLETQYF. The CDR3 DNA follows: TGTGCCAGCAGCGGTGGGACTAGCTTCCTAGAGACCCAGTACTTC.

The chain joins TRBV9 to TRBJ2-7, with 8 positions matching TRBD2. CDR1 SGDLS and CDR2 YYNGEE come from the germline V gene. Unmatched junction bases numbered 12, after V lost 4 bases and J lost 6 bases. This CDR3 spans 15 amino acids. CDR3 in DNA: TGTGCCAGCAGCTTGACCTGGGCTAGCGGGTTCGAGCAGTACTTC. It yields the protein CASSLTWASGFEQYF.

The chain carries TRBV30 and TRBJ2-2; 11 bases are a match to TRBD2. CDR1 and CDR2 (germline): GTSNPN, SVGIG (reference sequence). With 0 bases clipped from V and 3 bases from J, the junction kept 15 bases outside the gene matches. CDR3 length: 20 amino acids. The CDR3 coding sequence is TGTGCCTGGAGTGTATTTGGGTGGGTAGCGGGGGGGAAAGACACCGGGGAGCTGTTTTTT. Protein sequence: CAWSVFGWVAGGKDTGELFF.

This chain connects TRBV5-6 to TRBJ1-5, with 7 bases that match TRBD1. This CDR3 has 16 amino acids. Germline V gene sequence: CDR1 SGHDT, CDR2 YYEEEE. Losses at the gene ends were 3 bases for V and 2 bases for J; bases not matched to a gene: 8. This CDR3 reads CASSWGTEGGNQPQHF. The CDR3 nucleotides read TGTGCCAGCAGCTGGGGGACAGAGGGGGGCAATCAGCCCCAGCATTTT.

This chain joins TRBV6-1 and TRBJ2-1; TRBD2 matches 8 bases. The CDR3 covers 15 residues. Germline V gene lookup returns CDR1 MNHNS and CDR2 SASEGT. The junction had 12 bases not matched to a gene; V was cut back by 8 bases and J by 6 bases. CDR3 sequence reads: CASVKEAGGLNEQFF. The CDR3 DNA sequence: TGTGCCAGCGTAAAGGAGGCGGGGGGTCTCAATGAGCAGTTCTTC.

The chain couples TRBV30 to TRBJ1-1; D remains unclear. Germline V gene lookup returns CDR1 GTSNPN and CDR2 SVGIG (reference sequence). V was trimmed by 6 bases and J by 3 bases, leaving 8 bases between them. The CDR3 sequence is 11 residues long. CDR3 coding DNA: TGTGCCTGCGTCCGGGACACTGAAGCTTTCTTT. It translates to CACVRDTEAFF.

CDR3 sequence reads: CASSQVRDRDGNTIYF. The DNA for the CDR3 is TGCGCCAGCAGCCAGGTCCGGGACAGGGATGGAAACACCATATATTTT. This chain connects TRBV4-1 to TRBJ1-3, with TRBD1 matching 9 bases. The V gene end was trimmed by 3 bases and the J gene end by 3 bases; junction bases not matched to a gene: 6. Germline CDR1 and CDR2: MGHRA and YSYEKL. The CDR3 covers 16 residues.

The CDR3 DNA sequence: TGTGCCAGCAGCTTAGGGCAGGGAGGATATGGCTACACCTTC. Its protein product is CASSLGQGGYGYTF. This sequence joins TRBV7-9 and TRBJ1-2, with D possibly being TRBD1 (5 bases). This CDR3 spans 14 amino acids. The germline V and J ends were trimmed by 1 base and 5 bases, with 11 bases remaining between them. CDR1 is SEHNR and CDR2 is FQNEAQ in the germline V gene (reference sequence).

The chain recombines TRBV7-2 with TRBJ2-5; 8 positions match TRBD2. The germline gives CDR1 SGHTA, CDR2 FQGNSA. Trimming removed 1 base from V and 5 bases from J; junction bases left unmatched: 9. The CDR3 loop spans 16 amino acids. CDR3 region: CASSLGRGGAQETQYF. CDR3 in DNA: TGTGCCAGCAGCTTAGGACGGGGGGGCGCCCAGGAGACCCAGTACTTC.

V and J are TRBV7-7 and TRBJ2-1; 7 bases line up with TRBD1. Germline V gives CDR1 SSHAT, CDR2 FNYEAQ (reference sequence). The CDR3 covers 13 residues. V lost 4 bases, J lost 10 bases, and 7 bases stayed unmatched. The CDR3 sequence: CASSSYRGGEQFF. In DNA, the CDR3 is TGTGCCAGCAGCTCCTACAGGGGCGGGGAGCAGTTCTTC.

This sequence joins TRBV27 and TRBJ1-2; 9 bases fit TRBD1. The CDR3 loop spans 13 amino acids. J was trimmed by 9 bases and V by 2 bases; bases with no gene match: 4. Germline V CDR1 and CDR2: MNHEY, SMNVEV (reference sequence). In DNA form, the CDR3 reads TGTGCCAGCAGTTTAAGGGACAGGGTGAGCTACACCTTC. Amino acids: CASSLRDRVSYTF.

The gene calls are TRBV7-9 and TRBJ2-3; 9 bases align to TRBD1. The CDR3 totals 13 residues. After removal of 10 bases from V and 3 bases from J, the junction contained 5 bases not matched to a gene. The germline V gene has CDR1 SEHNR and CDR2 FQNEAQ (reference sequence). The CDR3 nucleotides are TGTGCCATAACAGGGGGCGTAACAGATACGCAGTATTTT. The encoded protein is CAITGGVTDTQYF.

The sample holds one count of this clone. The CDR3 here is CASSYTWDLSGYTF. The CDR3 nucleotides are TGTGCCAGCAGTTACACGTGGGACTTGTCGGGCTACACCTTC. V and J are TRBV6-5 and TRBJ1-2; D possibly corresponds to TRBD1 (5 bases). V lost 2 bases and J lost 8, with 15 bases in between. The CDR3 is 14 residues long. CDR1 is MNHEY and CDR2 is SVGAGI in the germline V gene.

The rearrangement uses TRBV19 and TRBJ1-1, with 8 bases aligning to TRBD1. The CDR3 totals 13 residues. J gave up 2 bases and V 10 bases, and 6 bases lay outside the gene matches. Germline loops: CDR1 LNHDA, CDR2 SQIVND (reference sequence). CDR3 coding DNA: TGTGCCACTACCGACAGGGGAAACACTGAAGCTTTCTTT. This sequence encodes CATTDRGNTEAFF.

The chain carries TRBV9 and TRBJ2-1, with 12 nucleotides matching TRBD2. J gave up 9 bases and V 2 bases, and 6 bases lay outside the gene matches. Germline CDR1 and CDR2: SGDLS and YYNGEE. The CDR3 covers 15 residues. This chain's CDR3 is CASSVSSGGAREQFF. CDR3 DNA: TGTGCCAGCAGCGTCTCTAGCGGGGGGGCTCGTGAGCAGTTCTTC.

Only one count was recorded for this clone. The chain combines TRBV15 with TRBJ1-5; D ambiguous. Germline V gene data show CDR1 as LNHNV and CDR2 as YYDKDF (reference sequence). Trimming cost V 1 base and J 6 bases, with 4 bases left between them. The CDR3 is 12 amino acids. CDR3 nucleotide sequence: TGTGCCACCAGCAGAGTTAGTCAGCCCCAGCATTTT. Translating gives CATSRVSQPQHF. The variable domain in full, completed from reference TRBV15 and TRBJ1-5, reads DAMVIQNPRYQVTQFGKPVTLSCSQTLNHNVMYWYQQKSSQAPKLLFHYYDKDFNNEADTPDNFQSRRPNTSFCFLDIRSPGLGDTAMYLCATSRVSQPQHFGDGTRLSIL.

The chain combines TRBV18 with TRBJ1-4, with 9 positions matching TRBD1. V lost 4 bases, J lost 7 bases, and 7 bases stayed unmatched. The CDR3 totals 15 residues. Looked up from germline, CDR1 is KGHSH and CDR2 is LQKENI. The CDR3 coding sequence is TGTGCCAGCTCACGAACCGGGACAGGGAGTGAAAAACTGTTTTTT. Encoded protein: CASSRTGTGSEKLFF. The variable domain in full, with the rest retrieved from reference TRBV18 and TRBJ1-4, is NAGVMQNPRHLVRRRGQEARLRCSPMKGHSHVYWYRQLPEEGLKFMVYLQKENIIDESGMPKERFSAEFPKEGPSILRIQQVVRGDSAAYFCASSRTGTGSEKLFFGSGTQLSVL.